The 31 T cell receptor beta chains below all came from one sample that was sequenced in a study of CD8 T cells in Susac syndrome. Random hexamers primed reverse transcription of about 0.45 to 1 ug RNA. Via MiXCR, TCRdb re-called the immunoSEQ multiplex PCR reads, giving one row per CDR3 protein. In the table there are about 280,000 distinct CDR3 sequences, 70% to 90% of which are singletons. Sample: CD8+ T cells from PBMCs. All receptors come from a human donor with multiple sclerosis.

V and J are TRBV6-5 and TRBJ1-2, with unresolved D. The V end was cut by 5 bases, the J end by 6 bases, with 16 bases between. The CDR3 totals 14 residues. The germline CDR1 and CDR2 sequences are MNHEY and SVGAGI. CDR3 DNA sequence: TGTGCCAGCAGTACAATGGTCGGCCCCAATGGCTACACCTTC. It is translated as CASSTMVGPNGYTF.

CDR3 sequence: CATSGAGANVLTF. The CDR3 nucleotides read TGTGCCACCTCAGGGGCTGGGGCCAACGTCCTGACTTTC. This chain joins TRBV12-3 or TRBV12-4 and TRBJ2-6; the D gene is possibly TRBD1 (6 bases). Trimming shortened V by 10 bases and J by 2 bases, and 9 bases separated the two germline ends. The CDR3 has 13 residues.

The V and J genes are TRBV10-3 and TRBJ2-5; the D gene is possibly TRBD1 (7 bases). Trimming took off 3 bases at V and 5 bases at J, with 16 bases between the two ends. The CDR3 totals 15 residues. CDR1 and CDR2 from the germline V gene are ENHRY and SYGVKD. Here the CDR3 reads CAISDPPAGGETQYF. The CDR3 DNA sequence: TGTGCCATCAGTGACCCGCCAGCAGGGGGGGAGACCCAGTACTTC.

This clonotype was seen just once. V and J are TRBV7-3 and TRBJ2-7; 9 bases fit TRBD1. V was pared by 5 bases and J by 6 bases, with 8 bases of the junction left unmatched. The CDR3 is made up of 14 amino acids. Germline V lookup: CDR1 SGHTA, CDR2 FQGTGA. CDR3 coding DNA: TGTGCCAGCAGCCTGGGACAGGGAGTCAGCGAGCAGTACTTC. Amino acids: CASSLGQGVSEQYF. Supplemented by reference TRBV7-3 and TRBJ2-7, the full variable domain reads GAGVSQTPSNKVTEKGKYVELRCDPISGHTALYWYRQSLGQGPEFLIYFQGTGAADDSGLPNDRFFAVRPEGSVSTLKIQRTERGDSAVYLCASSLGQGVSEQYFGPGTRLTVT.

The chain joins TRBV12-3 or TRBV12-4 to TRBJ2-1, with TRBD1 matching over 7 bases. Trimming cost V 5 bases and J 2 bases; bases outside gene matches: 12. The CDR3 loop spans 17 amino acids. The CDR3 sequence is CASSPREPGQPYNEQFF. CDR3 in DNA: TGTGCCAGCAGTCCGCGCGAGCCGGGACAGCCCTACAATGAGCAGTTCTTC.

This clonotype has just one count. The chain links TRBV1 to TRBJ2-1; the table's TRBD2 call for D was not verified on the DNA. TRBV1 corresponds to a pseudogene. The CDR3 is 17 residues long. The CDR3 protein is CTSSQEGKRSHYNEQFF. DNA of the CDR3: TGCACCAGCAGCCAAGAAGGGAAGCGGAGCCATTACAATGAGCAGTTCTTC.

This clonotype has only one observation. The chain joins TRBV3-1 to TRBJ2-6; D is possibly TRBD2 (5 bases). Trimming shortened V by 4 bases and J by 0 bases, and 13 bases separated the two germline ends. The CDR3 has 17 amino acids. Looked up from germline, CDR1 is LGHDT and CDR2 is YNNKEL (reference sequence). The CDR3 coding sequence is TGTGCCAGCAGCCCTCGGCTAGCCTCCTCTGGGGCCAACGTCCTGACTTTC. It yields the protein CASSPRLASSGANVLTF. Using reference TRBV3-1 and TRBJ2-6 for the parts outside the CDR3, the full variable domain is DTAVSQTPKYLVTQMGNDKSIKCEQNLGHDTMYWYKQDSKKFLKIMFSYNNKELIINETVPNRFSPKSPDKAHLNLHINSLELGDSAVYFCASSPRLASSGANVLTFGAGSRLTVL.

This chain's CDR3 is CASSLGRTGVYEQYF. Here the CDR3 DNA reads TGTGCCAGCAGCTTAGGCCGGACAGGGGTCTACGAGCAGTACTTC. The J gene is TRBJ2-7, the V gene TRBV7-2; 9 bases are a match to TRBD1. The germline V gene encodes CDR1 SGHTA and CDR2 FQGNSA. The CDR3 runs 15 residues. V was pared by 1 base and J by 3 bases, with 4 bases of the junction left unmatched.

This clonotype appeared once. V gene TRBV7-8 combines with J gene TRBJ2-3; TRBD1 might be the D (5 bases). The CDR3 contains 15 residues. CDR1 and CDR2 from the germline V gene are SGHVS and FQNEAQ. Trimming stripped 5 bases from V and 8 bases from J, with 20 bases between. This chain's CDR3 is CASSPGAAAQGTQYF. CDR3 coding DNA: TGTGCCAGCAGCCCTGGGGCTGCGGCACAAGGTACGCAGTATTTT.

This clonotype appeared once. The V call is TRBV15, the J call TRBJ1-6; D is unclear. V dropped 6 bases and J dropped 6 bases, with 6 bases sitting between them. Germline V CDR1 and CDR2: LNHNV, YYDKDF (reference sequence). This CDR3 has 12 residues. The CDR3 spells CATSQVNSPLHF. CDR3 in DNA: TGTGCCACCAGTCAAGTTAATTCACCCCTCCACTTT.

The V and J genes are TRBV19 and TRBJ2-1; 9 bases match TRBD2. With 3 bases clipped from V and 4 bases from J, the junction kept 7 bases outside the gene matches. CDR3 length: 16 amino acids. Germline V gene lookup returns CDR1 LNHDA and CDR2 SQIVND (reference sequence). The chain's CDR3 is CASSMFLAGPYNEQFF. In nucleotides, the CDR3 is TGTGCCAGTAGTATGTTCCTAGCGGGACCTTACAATGAGCAGTTCTTC.

This chain uses TRBV28 with TRBJ2-1; 9 nucleotides match TRBD2. Germline trimming cut 3 bases from V and 5 bases from J; bases unmatched to any gene: 5. Germline V gene lookup returns CDR1 MDHEN and CDR2 SYDVKM. The CDR3 is 15 residues long. Written as DNA, the CDR3 is TGTGCCAGCAGTTTCAGCGGGAGGCCTCACAATGAGCAGTTCTTC. Translated, it gives CASSFSGRPHNEQFF.

The V call is TRBV7-9, the J call TRBJ2-7, with D unclear. The V end was cut by 5 bases, the J end by 2 bases, with 7 bases between. Germline CDR1 reads SEHNR; CDR2 reads FQNEAQ (reference sequence). The CDR3 sequence is 12 residues long. Here the CDR3 reads CASSVETYEQYF. In nucleotides, the CDR3 is TGTGCCAGCAGCGTAGAAACCTACGAGCAGTACTTC.

The rearrangement joins TRBV27 to TRBJ1-1, with TRBD1 as a possible D gene (5 bases). Trimming took off 2 bases at V and 6 bases at J, with 19 bases between the two ends. The CDR3 has 16 residues. Germline V gives CDR1 MNHEY, CDR2 SMNVEV (reference sequence). The CDR3 DNA reads TGTGCCAGCAGTTTAGTGCATCGGGGCTTTAGGGCTGAAGCTTTCTTT. This codes for CASSLVHRGFRAEAFF.

This clonotype has just one count. The chain is built from TRBV9 and TRBJ2-1; the match to TRBD2 covers 13 bases. Losses at the gene ends were 3 bases for V and 12 bases for J; bases not matched to a gene: 6. The CDR3 covers 14 residues. The germline gives CDR1 SGDLS, CDR2 YYNGEE. The CDR3 coding sequence is TGTGCCAGCAGCGCCGGGACTAGCGGGATTGTGCAGTTCTTC. Translated, it gives CASSAGTSGIVQFF.

The chain employs TRBV6-5 and TRBJ1-2; tentatively, D is TRBD1 (6 bases). The CDR3 sequence is 14 residues long. Germline V CDR1 and CDR2: MNHEY, SVGAGI. The V end was cut by 4 bases, the J end by 5 bases, with 14 bases between. In nucleotides, the CDR3 is TGTGCCAGCAGTTTCTCAGGGGACCGGTATGGCTACACCTTC. This codes for CASSFSGDRYGYTF.

In its sample, this clonotype was seen a few times. This rearrangement joins TRBV27 to TRBJ1-5, with D tentatively TRBD1 (6 bases). The CDR3 totals 14 residues. V lost 3 bases and J lost 6, with 12 bases in between. Germline V gives CDR1 MNHEY, CDR2 SMNVEV (reference sequence). The DNA for the CDR3 is TGTGCCAGCAGTTTTTCCGGGGGCGGTCAGCCCCAGCATTTT. This translates into CASSFSGGGQPQHF.

The rearrangement joins TRBV27 to TRBJ2-7; D may correspond to TRBD1 or TRBD2 (6 bases each). This CDR3 contains 16 residues. Germline lookup yields CDR1 MNHEY and CDR2 SMNVEV (reference sequence). Between the trimmed V and J ends, which lost 6 bases and 7 bases, there was a span of 25 bases. DNA of the CDR3: TGTGCCAGCAGAGCCCACCGCTCGGGCAAAGGGGGGGAGCAGTACTTC. It yields the protein CASRAHRSGKGGEQYF.

This sequence joins TRBV3-1 and TRBJ2-1; TRBD1 matches at 9 bases. From germline, CDR1 is LGHDT and CDR2 YNNKEL (reference sequence). Trimming removed 2 bases from V and 7 bases from J; junction bases left unmatched: 9. This CDR3 is 16 amino acids long. The CDR3 DNA follows: TGTGCCAGCAGCCAACCCGGGACAGGGTATGGTAATGAGCAGTTCTTC. Encoded protein: CASSQPGTGYGNEQFF.

The chain employs TRBV7-3 and TRBJ2-3; no clear D. CDR1 and CDR2 (germline): SGHTA, FQGTGA. The V gene lost 2 bases and the J gene lost 0 bases, with 12 bases spanning the gap. The CDR3 has 16 amino acids. This CDR3 reads CASSLLSRRSTDTQYF. The CDR3 DNA reads TGTGCCAGCAGCTTATTATCGAGGCGGAGCACAGATACGCAGTATTTT. Filled out from reference TRBV7-3 and TRBJ2-3, the complete variable domain reads GAGVSQTPSNKVTEKGKYVELRCDPISGHTALYWYRQSLGQGPEFLIYFQGTGAADDSGLPNDRFFAVRPEGSVSTLKIQRTERGDSAVYLCASSLLSRRSTDTQYFGPGTRLTVL.

V and J are TRBV7-2 and TRBJ2-1; 9 nucleotides match TRBD2. CDR3 length: 16 residues. CDR1 and CDR2 from the germline V gene are SGHTA and FQGNSA. After removal of 4 bases from V and 5 bases from J, the junction contained 9 bases not matched to a gene. The CDR3: CASSSNIRLADNEQFF. CDR3 sequence (DNA): TGTGCCAGCAGCTCCAATATACGACTAGCGGACAATGAGCAGTTCTTC.

The rearrangement joins TRBV27 to TRBJ2-7; 10 positions agree with TRBD2. The germline V gene has CDR1 MNHEY and CDR2 SMNVEV (reference sequence). The CDR3 contains 15 residues. V trimming: 3 bases; J trimming: 4 bases; junction bases outside the gene matches: 6. CDR3 bases: TGTGCCAGCAGTTTCGAAGCGGGAGGGCGATACGAGCAGTACTTC. Encoded protein: CASSFEAGGRYEQYF.

The gene calls are TRBV29-1 and TRBJ2-3, with TRBD2 identical over 8 bases. CDR1 is SQVTM, CDR2 ANQGSEA, per germline. The V segment lost 4 bases and the J segment 4 bases; nucleotides outside the gene matches: 4. This CDR3 comprises 13 residues. CDR3 DNA: TGCAGCGTTGGTAGCGGGGAGGCAGATACGCAGTATTTT. Translation gives CSVGSGEADTQYF.

V gene TRBV7-9 combines with J gene TRBJ2-6; tentative D call: TRBD1 (5 bases). The germline V gene encodes CDR1 SEHNR and CDR2 FQNEAQ (reference sequence). The ends were cut back, 3 bases at V and 3 bases at J, with 9 bases in the middle. The CDR3 has 15 residues. The CDR3 loop is CASSFTGDGANVLTF. The CDR3 DNA reads as TGTGCCAGCAGCTTTACAGGCGATGGGGCCAACGTCCTGACTTTC.

The chain links TRBV27 to TRBJ2-6; TRBD1 aligns across 7 bases. V gave up 5 bases and J gave up 0 bases; unmatched junction bases: 7. In germline, CDR1 is MNHEY, CDR2 SMNVEV (reference sequence). CDR3 size: 17 residues. Here the CDR3 DNA reads TGTGCCAGCAGTCAGCAGGGGGTGTTCTCTGGGGCCAACGTCCTGACTTTC. Translated, it gives CASSQQGVFSGANVLTF.

The CDR3 spells CASSLTLWGLNEQFF. The CDR3 coding sequence is TGTGCCAGCAGCCTGACCCTTTGGGGGCTCAATGAGCAGTTCTTC. The chain employs TRBV3-1 and TRBJ2-1, with a possible D match to TRBD1 (6 bases). This CDR3 contains 15 residues. Trimming stripped 4 bases from V and 6 bases from J, with 16 bases between. The V gene's germline CDR1 is LGHDT and CDR2 YNNKEL (reference sequence).

The chain uses TRBV12-3 or TRBV12-4 and TRBJ2-3, with 7 positions matching TRBD2. The CDR3 contains 15 residues. Unmatched junction bases numbered 13, after V lost 7 bases and J lost 6 bases. The CDR3 sequence is CASNPRGREQDTQYF. In nucleotides, the CDR3 is TGTGCCAGCAACCCTAGAGGGAGGGAGCAGGATACGCAGTATTTT.

V is TRBV28 and J is TRBJ1-1, with a weak D call TRBD1 (5 bases). CDR1 and CDR2 from the germline V gene are MDHEN and SYDVKM. Trimming took off 5 bases at V and 12 bases at J, with 16 bases between the two ends. CDR3 length: 12 residues. The CDR3 DNA is TGTGCCAGCAGTCGGGACGGGGTGGCATCTTTCTTT. This sequence encodes CASSRDGVASFF.

V usage is TRBV20-1 and J usage is TRBJ2-7, with 8 bases aligning to TRBD1. Looked up from germline, CDR1 is DFQATT and CDR2 is SNEGSKA (reference sequence). V shed 4 bases, J shed 4 bases, and the junction held 3 bases outside the gene matches. The CDR3 is 12 amino acids. In DNA, the CDR3 is TGCAGTGCTACAGGGGGCAGGTACGAGCAGTACTTC. This sequence encodes CSATGGRYEQYF.

This clonotype has a handful of counts. The rearrangement uses TRBV28 and TRBJ2-7; no clear D. Germline assignment: CDR1 MDHEN and CDR2 SYDVKM. V was cut by 6 bases and J by 4 bases, with 7 bases left in between. CDR3 length: 11 amino acids. The CDR3 here is CASRVSYEQYF. Written as DNA, the CDR3 is TGTGCCAGCAGGGTATCTTACGAGCAGTACTTC. The full variable domain, completed using reference TRBV28 and TRBJ2-7, is DVKVTQSSRYLVKRTGEKVFLECVQDMDHENMFWYRQDPGLGLRLIYFSYDVKMKEKGDIPEGYSVSREKKERFSLILESASTNQTSMYLCASRVSYEQYFGPGTRLTVT.

This chain connects TRBV4-1 to TRBJ2-2; 8 bases are shared with TRBD2. The CDR3 is 15 residues long. Germline lookup yields CDR1 MGHRA and CDR2 YSYEKL. Trimming cost V 5 bases and J 2 bases; bases outside gene matches: 4. The DNA of the CDR3 is TGCGCCAGCAGCTACCTAGCGGGCAACACCGGGGAGCTGTTTTTT. This translates into CASSYLAGNTGELFF.